These T cell receptor beta chains were read from a single sample in a study of CD8 T cells in Susac syndrome. One entry per CDR3 protein, called by TCRdb with MiXCR from the immunoSEQ multiplex PCR reads. The table records approximately 160,000 distinct CDR3 sequences, approximately 92% of them present only once. Source material: CD4+ T cells from PBMCs. The receptors here all came from a human donor in good health. Each CDR3 is given with its conserved first and last residue. D genes are given only for firm matches. Clone size appears in some rows only: once, few, many, or a class for an expanded clone.

NA | NA | 16 | TRBJ2-3 | TRBV20-1 | TGCAGTGCTAGAGATACCGACGCCGCTAGCACAGATACGCAGTATTTT | CSARDTDAASTDTQYF
NA | NA | 24 | TRBJ2-7 | TRBV6-8 | TGTGCCAGCAGTTACTCCGCCAGACGATTGGGCCCCCCGACCCTGGTGGATATGATCTACGAGCAGTACTTC | CASSYSARRLGPPTLVDMIYEQYF
TRBD1 | NA | 16 | TRBJ1-2 | TRBV5-1 | TGCGCCAGCAGCTTGACAGGGGCCCTACCTAACTATGGCTACACCTTC | CASSLTGALPNYGYTF
NA | NA | 13 | TRBJ2-6 | TRBV29-1 | TGCAGCGCCCGGGACCCTGGGGCCAACGTCCTGACTTTC | CSARDPGANVLTF
NA | NA | 13 | TRBJ1-1 | TRBV29-1 | TGCAGCGCCAGACGACAGGAGAACACTGAAGCTTTCTTT | CSARRQENTEAFF
NA | NA | 13 | TRBJ1-1 | TRBV11-2 | TGTGCCAGCAGAAAAACGGGGAACACTGAAGCTTTCTTT | CASRKTGNTEAFF
NA | NA | 11 | TRBJ2-1 | TRBV3-1 | TGTGCCAGCAGCGGAATGAATGAGCAGTTCTTC | CASSGMNEQFF
NA | NA | 14 | TRBJ1-3 | TRBV20-1 | TGCAGTGCTAGCAGCCCTACCTCTGGAAACACCATATATTTT | CSASSPTSGNTIYF
NA | NA | 14 | TRBJ2-5 | TRBV4-2 | TGTGCCAGCAGCCAAGACAAATACCAAGAGACCCAGTACTTC | CASSQDKYQETQYF
NA | once | 12 | TRBJ1-4 | TRBV18 | TGTGCCAGCTCACCACCGAATGAAAAACTGTTTTTT | CASSPPNEKLFF
NA | NA | 14 | TRBJ2-5 | TRBV15 | TGTGCCACCAGCAGAGAGGACAGAAAAGAGACCCAGTACTTC | CATSREDRKETQYF
NA | NA | 13 | TRBJ1-1 | TRBV30 | TGTGCCTGGAGTGTATGGGGGGCCGCTGAAGCTTTCTTT | CAWSVWGAAEAFF
NA | once | 14 | TRBJ2-2 | TRBV24-1 | TGTGCCACCAGTGATGGAGGGGTGCCCGGGGAGCTGTTTTTT | CATSDGGVPGELFF
TRBD1 | NA | 16 | TRBJ1-1 | TRBV6-2/TRBV6-3 | TGTGCCAGCAGTTACGGGACAGGGACCACCAGGACTGAAGCTTTCTTT | CASSYGTGTTRTEAFF
NA | NA | 14 | TRBJ2-3 | TRBV3-1 | TGTGCCAGCAGCCAAGGGGCCCCCCCAGATACGCAGTATTTT | CASSQGAPPDTQYF
NA | once | 14 | TRBJ1-1 | TRBV29-1 | TGCAGCGTTGAAGGGCACGGGGGTGGCACTGAAGCTTTCTTT | CSVEGHGGGTEAFF
NA | once | 9 | TRBJ1-2 | TRBV29-1 | TGCAGCGTTGAGGGGAGCTACACCTTC | CSVEGSYTF
NA | NA | 10 | TRBJ1-1 | TRBV20-1 | TGCAGTGCTGGGGGTCACGGGGCTTTCTTT | CSAGGHGAFF
TRBD1 | NA | 15 | TRBJ2-1 | TRBV4-1 | TGCGCCAGCAGCCAAGCGGGACAGTTCTACAATGAGCAGTTCTTC | CASSQAGQFYNEQFF
NA | NA | 13 | TRBJ2-7 | TRBV30 | TGTGCCTGGAGTCCCCCAGGGGTGTACGAGCAGTACTTC | CAWSPPGVYEQYF
NA | NA | 14 | TRBJ2-5 | TRBV29-1 | TGCAGCGTTGATTCTCAGGGGGGTATGGAGACCCAGTACTTC | CSVDSQGGMETQYF
TRBD1 | NA | 14 | TRBJ1-2 | TRBV12-3/TRBV12-4 | TGTGCCAGCAGCCTCGGGACAGTGTTGGGTGGCTACACCTTC | CASSLGTVLGGYTF
NA | NA | 12 | TRBJ2-5 | TRBV29-1 | TGCAGCGACGGGGCCCAACAAGAGACCCAGTACTTC | CSDGAQQETQYF
NA | few | 12 | TRBJ2-5 | TRBV3-1 | TGTGCCAGCAGCCGCAGGGGCGAGACCCAGTACTTC | CASSRRGETQYF
NA | NA | 13 | TRBJ2-1 | TRBV25-1 | TGTGCCAGCAGTGAATATCGGGGGAATGAGCAGTTCTTC | CASSEYRGNEQFF
NA | once | 17 | TRBJ2-2 | TRBV7-6 | TGTGCCAGCAGCTTAGCCCCACGGGGCACCTACACCGGGGAGCTGTTTTTT | CASSLAPRGTYTGELFF
NA | NA | 15 | TRBJ1-6 | TRBV5-1 | TGCGCCAGCAGCTTGGGGGCCGGTGATAATTCACCCCTCCACTTT | CASSLGAGDNSPLHF
TRBD1 | NA | 17 | TRBJ2-7 | TRBV18 | TGTGCCAGCTCACCGGCCCCGATGACAGGGGCTTCCTACGAGCAGTACTTC | CASSPAPMTGASYEQYF
NA | NA | 14 | TRBJ2-3 | TRBV5-1 | TGCGCCAGCAGCGGACGGGGGAGCACAGATACGCAGTATTTT | CASSGRGSTDTQYF
NA | once | 14 | TRBJ1-2 | TRBV5-1 | TGCGCCAGCAGCCAGGGAGAAGCTAACTATGGCTACACCTTC | CASSQGEANYGYTF
NA | NA | 17 | TRBJ2-7 | TRBV30 | TGTGCCTGGAGTAGGGGCAGGGATATTAGAGTGTCCTACGAGCAGTACTTC | CAWSRGRDIRVSYEQYF
NA | once | 13 | TRBJ1-1 | TRBV5-1 | TGCGCCAGCAGCTTCCGGGGGGCCACTGAAGCTTTCTTT | CASSFRGATEAFF
TRBD1 | once | 15 | TRBJ1-1 | TRBV5-4 | TGTGCCAGCAGGACCGGGACAGAGATGAACACTGAAGCTTTCTTT | CASRTGTEMNTEAFF
NA | NA | 12 | TRBJ1-1 | TRBV29-1 | TGCAGCGTTGTAAAAGGGGACACTGAAGCTTTCTTT | CSVVKGDTEAFF
NA | NA | 18 | TRBJ2-2 | TRBV6-5 | TGTGCCAGCAGTTACTTTGCCGTGCAGGGGGGAAACACCGGGGAGCTGTTTTTT | CASSYFAVQGGNTGELFF